These 21 T cell receptor beta chains share one sample of origin, sequenced in a study of vaccination and CD4 T cells after COVID-19. An Oncomine TCR Beta short-read assay was used to sequence the DNA from cultured CD4+ T cells. TCRdb passed the PCR reads through MiXCR, listing each CDR3 protein once. The profile shows around 14,000 distinct CDR3 sequences, about 50% of them singletons. Antigens of these TCRs are unknown. Sample treatment: roughly 11-day PBMC culture with coronavirus spike peptide pools or control peptides (ViraFEST assay). Sequencing used CD4+ T cells from blood, cultured in vitro. These receptors were taken from a human donor who had recovered from COVID-19.

This clonotype was picked up a small number of times. The rearrangement uses TRBV24-1 and TRBJ2-5; maybe TRBD1 (5 bases). The CDR3 length is 13 residues. Germline loops: CDR1 KGHDR, CDR2 SFDVKD. Trimming took off 8 bases at V and 2 bases at J, with 11 bases between the two ends. The CDR3 DNA follows: TGTGCCACCAAAGGGGATGGGCAAGAGACCCAGTACTTC. Its protein is CATKGDGQETQYF.

The chain uses TRBV6-1 and TRBJ1-1; D is perhaps TRBD1 (5 bases). Trimming took 5 bases from V and 6 from J, leaving 10 bases between them. Germline V gene sequence: CDR1 MNHNS, CDR2 SASEGT. The CDR3 is 12 residues long. CDR3 in amino acids: CASSIRDPEAFF. The CDR3 DNA follows: TGTGCCAGCAGTATCCGGGACCCTGAAGCTTTCTTT.

This clonotype has a single count. The chain uses TRBV6-5 and TRBJ1-2; 10 bases map to TRBD1. The CDR3 runs 15 residues. Trimming removed 2 bases from V and 8 bases from J; junction bases left unmatched: 8. Germline assignment: CDR1 MNHEY and CDR2 SVGAGI. CDR3 DNA sequence: TGTGCCAGCAGTTACCCGGGACAGGGGAAGTGGGGCTACACCTTC. This sequence encodes CASSYPGQGKWGYTF.

The V call is TRBV28, the J call TRBJ2-7; the match to TRBD1 covers 8 bases. The CDR3 length is 12 residues. CDR1 and CDR2 (germline): MDHEN, SYDVKM. V trimming: 7 bases; J trimming: 6 bases; junction bases outside the gene matches: 5. The DNA of the CDR3 is TGTGCCAGCATTGGACAGGGTGGCGAGCAGTACTTC. Its protein is CASIGQGGEQYF.

This chain links TRBV5-6 with TRBJ2-7; 9 bases fit TRBD1. The germline V gene has CDR1 SGHDT and CDR2 YYEEEE. This CDR3 is 17 amino acids long. The V segment lost 0 bases and the J segment 1 base; nucleotides outside the gene matches: 8. The chain's CDR3 is CASSLGGPGQGSYEQYF. The CDR3 DNA reads TGTGCCAGCAGCTTGGGGGGGCCGGGACAGGGATCCTACGAGCAGTACTTC.

The chain links TRBV11-2 to TRBJ1-5; unclear D gene. CDR1 is SGHAT and CDR2 is FQNNGV in the germline V gene. Trimming pared 1 base from V and 6 bases from J, leaving 4 bases between. This CDR3 has 12 residues. In DNA form, the CDR3 reads TGTGCCAGCAGCTTAGTTGGTCAGCCCCAGCATTTT. This translates into CASSLVGQPQHF.

In its sample, this clonotype was seen once. V is TRBV28 and J is TRBJ2-7; D might be TRBD1 or TRBD2, each matching 7 bases. This CDR3 has 15 residues. V was cut by 4 bases and J by 4 bases, with 17 bases left in between. Per germline, CDR1 MDHEN and CDR2 SYDVKM. In DNA, the CDR3 is TGTGCCAGCAGTTCGCCCCCTCAGGGGGGGTACGAGCAGTACTTC. It is translated as CASSSPPQGGYEQYF.

V and J are TRBV20-1 and TRBJ2-1; 9 bases map to TRBD2. From germline, CDR1 is DFQATT and CDR2 SNEGSKA (reference sequence). CDR3 length equals 14 residues. Germline trimming cut 7 bases from V and 7 bases from J; bases unmatched to any gene: 11. DNA for the CDR3: TGCAGTGGGCGAACCGGGACTAGCTTAAATGAGCAGTTCTTC. Translated: CSGRTGTSLNEQFF.

This clonotype was counted a few times. The chain combines TRBV11-2 with TRBJ1-2; D perhaps matches TRBD1 (6 bases). The ends were cut back, 5 bases at V and 8 bases at J, with 12 bases in the middle. The germline gives CDR1 SGHAT, CDR2 FQNNGV. The CDR3 extends over 12 amino acids. CDR3 in amino acids: CASSRQAPGYTF. The DNA of the CDR3 is TGTGCCAGCAGCCGACAGGCGCCCGGCTACACCTTC.

This clonotype occurred a few times. The chain has TRBV6-1 and TRBJ2-7; 9 bases line up with TRBD1. Losses at the gene ends were 6 bases for V and 1 base for J; bases not matched to a gene: 4. This CDR3 has 14 amino acids. The germline CDR1 and CDR2 sequences are MNHNS and SASEGT. In nucleotides, the CDR3 is TGTGCCAGCAGGAGGGACAGGGATTCCTACGAGCAGTACTTC. This gives the protein CASRRDRDSYEQYF.

The gene calls are TRBV6-1 and TRBJ2-3, with D maybe TRBD2 (5 bases). CDR3 length: 17 residues. Germline assignment: CDR1 MNHNS and CDR2 SASEGT. V was trimmed by 7 bases and J by 1 base, leaving 21 bases between them. The CDR3 loop is CASTGSLVASGTDTQYF. DNA of the CDR3: TGTGCCAGCACGGGGAGTCTGGTAGCGAGCGGCACAGATACGCAGTATTTT.

This clonotype was observed a handful of times. An end of the junction differs from the germline gene, which may be a read error. The V gene is TRBV28, the J gene TRBJ1-6; no firm D call. Germline V gene sequence: CDR1 MDHEN, CDR2 SYDVKM. The CDR3 has 14 residues. The CDR3 region has the DNA TGTGCCAGCAGTTTATGGGGTTATAGTTCACCCCTCCACTTT. Translation gives CASSLWGYSSPLHF.

This chain joins TRBV20-1 and TRBJ1-1, with 10 bases identical to TRBD1. This CDR3 region has 12 residues. Trimming removed 5 bases from V and 7 bases from J; junction bases left unmatched: 4. Germline V gives CDR1 DFQATT, CDR2 SNEGSKA (reference sequence). CDR3 protein: CSAATGGVEAFF. CDR3 DNA sequence: TGCAGTGCTGCGACAGGGGGCGTTGAAGCTTTCTTT.

The chain has TRBV6-5 and TRBJ2-7; maybe TRBD1 (6 bases). The V and J ends lost 0 bases and 2 bases respectively, with 11 bases between them. Germline V gene data show CDR1 as MNHEY and CDR2 as SVGAGI. The length of the CDR3 is 15 residues. The CDR3 spells CASSYSGTLAYEQYF. In DNA, the CDR3 is TGTGCCAGCAGTTACTCCGGGACACTAGCCTACGAGCAGTACTTC.

This rearrangement joins TRBV20-1 to TRBJ1-2; 9 positions match TRBD1. The CDR3 is made up of 14 amino acids. The junction had 12 bases not matched to a gene; V was cut back by 6 bases and J by 7 bases. The germline CDR1 and CDR2 sequences are DFQATT and SNEGSKA (reference sequence). DNA of the CDR3: TGCAGTGCGCCCACAGGGGGCGGCGTAGGTGGCTACACCTTC. Translating gives CSAPTGGGVGGYTF.

V is TRBV18 and J is TRBJ2-5; perhaps TRBD1 as D (6 bases). The germline V gene has CDR1 KGHSH and CDR2 LQKENI. V lost 6 bases, J lost 4 bases, and 15 bases lay in between. The length of the CDR3 is 14 residues. The CDR3 loop reads CASSHPQGRETQYF. DNA of the CDR3: TGTGCCAGCTCTCACCCACAGGGACGAGAGACCCAGTACTTC.

The chain joins TRBV20-1 to TRBJ1-1, with D possibly being TRBD1 (5 bases). The CDR3 has 17 residues. Germline lookup yields CDR1 DFQATT and CDR2 SNEGSKA (reference sequence). The ends were cut back, 1 base at V and 1 base at J, with 19 bases in the middle. In DNA form, the CDR3 reads TGCAGTGCTAGAGGGTACAGACGGACAAACACGAACACTGAAGCTTTCTTT. Its translation: CSARGYRRTNTNTEAFF.

V gene TRBV11-2 combines with J gene TRBJ2-5; D unresolved. V dropped 5 bases and J dropped 5 bases, with 9 bases sitting between them. Per the germline V gene, CDR1 is SGHAT and CDR2 is FQNNGV. There are 12 residues in the CDR3. CDR3 DNA sequence: TGTGCCAGCAGCCAAACCGGGGAGACCCAGTACTTC. It translates to CASSQTGETQYF.

The gene calls are TRBV20-1 and TRBJ1-2, with TRBD1 matching 11 bases. Germline CDR1 reads DFQATT; CDR2 reads SNEGSKA (reference sequence). V shed 5 bases, J shed 7 bases, and the junction held 9 bases outside the gene matches. This CDR3 has 14 amino acids. The CDR3 region is CSAGTGGGNLGYTF. In nucleotides, the CDR3 is TGCAGTGCTGGGACAGGGGGTGGAAACCTTGGCTACACCTTC.

This clonotype was seen more than once but under ten times. The chain recombines TRBV7-2 with TRBJ1-2, with D unresolved. CDR1 SGHTA and CDR2 FQGNSA come from the germline V gene. This CDR3 contains 14 residues. The germline V and J ends were trimmed by 6 bases and 2 bases, with 13 bases remaining between them. CDR3 DNA: TGTGCCAGCAGAGTGGACCCACGGAACTATGGCTACACCTTC. This codes for CASRVDPRNYGYTF.

The chain couples TRBV24-1 to TRBJ2-1, with D possibly matching TRBD2 (5 bases). The V and J ends lost 10 bases and 2 bases respectively, with 8 bases between them. The CDR3 is made up of 12 amino acids. CDR1 and CDR2 (germline): KGHDR, SFDVKD. The CDR3 is CATLGTYNEQFF. CDR3 bases: TGTGCCACGCTCGGGACCTACAATGAGCAGTTCTTC.